A selection of T cell receptor beta chains follows, all from one sample in a study of T-cell memory formation after mild COVID-19. TCRdb re-analysed the 5' RACE reads in MiXCR, keeping a single row per CDR3 protein. The sample has roughly 580,000 distinct CDR3 sequences, roughly 17% seen once. Specimen: PBMCs or a T cell subset sorted from them (not recorded which). Every receptor here comes from an adult woman who had mild COVID-19 (a few samples of this study predate the infection). Cell type and time point are not known. The CDR3 runs from the conserved cysteine through the conserved F or W. The order of the fields is CDR3 protein, J gene, V gene.

CDR3: CASCPRGPKEKLFF
J: TRBJ1-4
V: TRBV27

CDR3: CSVEGGSRTSEGYNEQFF
J: TRBJ2-1
V: TRBV29-1

CDR3: CASSQEGTGPLTGANVLTF
J: TRBJ2-6
V: TRBV14

CDR3: CASSDGLADPSTDTQYF
J: TRBJ2-3
V: TRBV6-1

CDR3: CSVTHSGQGTYEQYF
J: TRBJ2-7
V: TRBV29-1

CDR3: CSARDDRTGNTIYF
J: TRBJ1-3
V: TRBV20-1

CDR3: CASSGLAGPSQYF
J: TRBJ2-7
V: TRBV2

CDR3: CASSFGTRAYEQYF
J: TRBJ2-7
V: TRBV5-1

CDR3: CASSLARITDTQYF
J: TRBJ2-3
V: TRBV7-2

CDR3: CASSEGGSEQFF
J: TRBJ2-1
V: TRBV25-1

CDR3: CASSLVWGVEEQYF
J: TRBJ2-7
V: TRBV7-9

CDR3: CASSLSGGTGEAFF
J: TRBJ1-1
V: TRBV7-9

CDR3: CASSLAAGGPPVLGGDEQFF
J: TRBJ2-1
V: TRBV5-1

CDR3: CAIREPLLNEQFF
J: TRBJ2-1
V: TRBV10-3

CDR3: CASSPGPGEQFF
J: TRBJ2-1
V: TRBV7-9

CDR3: CASSDGPVERTDTQYF
J: TRBJ2-3
V: TRBV2

CDR3: CASSITNNEQFF
J: TRBJ2-1
V: TRBV19

CDR3: CASSAQGVLAGGGNEQFF
J: TRBJ2-1
V: TRBV2

CDR3: CASSQDRNSGTSASYNEQFF
J: TRBJ2-1
V: TRBV4-1